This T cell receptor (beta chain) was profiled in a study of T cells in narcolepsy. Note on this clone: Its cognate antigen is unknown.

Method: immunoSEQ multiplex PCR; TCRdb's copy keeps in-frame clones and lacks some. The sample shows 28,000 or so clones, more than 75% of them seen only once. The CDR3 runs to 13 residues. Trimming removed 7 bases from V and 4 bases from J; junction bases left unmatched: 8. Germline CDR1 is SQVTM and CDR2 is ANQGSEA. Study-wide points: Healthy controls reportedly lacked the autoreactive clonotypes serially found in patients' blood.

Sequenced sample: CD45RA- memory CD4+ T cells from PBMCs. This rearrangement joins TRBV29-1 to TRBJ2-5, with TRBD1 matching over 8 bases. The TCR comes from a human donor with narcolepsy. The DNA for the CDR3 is TGCAGCGGTATACAGGGGGTAGGAGAGACCCAGTACTTC. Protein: CSGIQGVGETQYF.